One T cell receptor beta chain is described in this entry. The sample originates from a study of blood T cell repertoires in COVID-19. Study overall: Sources were T cells, B-cell-depleted T cells, or PBMCs; the material itself was cDNA or gDNA.

Germline CDR1 is LGHDT and CDR2 is YNNKEL (reference sequence). This CDR3 has 13 amino acids. Trimming removed 1 base from V and 9 bases from J, with 12 bases in between. Per the authors' pipeline: For nucleated cells, counts were estimated from reference gene primer amplification. Profiling relied on immunoSEQ multiplex PCR, and the TCRdb table lists in-frame clones only, not all of them. V, J and clone size are taken as reported in that table, and D and trimming were inferred from the DNA itself. In the table there are approximately 270,000 clones, around 90% of which are singletons. Sequencing used peripheral blood. V gene TRBV3-1 (or the pseudogene TRBV3-2) combines with J gene TRBJ1-2; D gene uncertain. This TCR was sampled from an elderly man with acute or convalescent COVID-19. The CDR3 DNA reads TGTGCCAGCAGCCAAGCCACAGTAGCGAGCTACACCTTC. Translation gives CASSQATVASYTF.